This TCR beta chain was sequenced for a study of cytomegalovirus exposure and HLA in healthy donors. About the research overall: Out of fewer than 400 genotyped donors, 81% belonged to the Caucasian-associated ancestry cluster.

On this clone itself: Its antigen is currently unknown.

Study conclusions and caveats: Information on immune exposure was restricted to one variable (CMV serostatus).

This PCR relied on a set of 60 Vbeta primers and 13 Jbeta primers. Libraries were prepared by immunoSEQ multiplex PCR; TCRdb keeps only in-frame clonotypes and omits some of them. The sample includes 150,000 or so clones, approximately 79% of them seen just once. The sequenced sample consisted of PBMCs. The origin of this receptor is a man aged 18 to 29 in good health and CMV-seropositive.

CDR3 DNA: TGTGCCAGCAGCTTGATACGGGGGAGGGATTTCTACAATGAGCAGTTCTTC. Translation: CASSLIRGRDFYNEQFF. The chain combines TRBV5-8 with TRBJ2-1; 7 bases agree with TRBD2. V was clipped by 1 base and J by 3 bases; unmatched bases: 10. The CDR3 runs 17 residues. Germline CDR1 is SGHTS and CDR2 is YDEGEE.